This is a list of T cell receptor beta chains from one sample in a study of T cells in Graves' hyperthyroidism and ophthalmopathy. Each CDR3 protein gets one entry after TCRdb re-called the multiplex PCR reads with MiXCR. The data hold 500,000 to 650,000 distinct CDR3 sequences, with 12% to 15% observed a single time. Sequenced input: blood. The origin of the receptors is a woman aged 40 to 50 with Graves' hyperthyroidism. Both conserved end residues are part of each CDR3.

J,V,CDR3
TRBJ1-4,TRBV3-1,CASSQGFGSEKLFF
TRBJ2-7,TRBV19,CASSQPGRGRTSYEQYF
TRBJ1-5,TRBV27,CASRRTDRSNQPQHF
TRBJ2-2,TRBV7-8,CASSRTSGNSGELFF
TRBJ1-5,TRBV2,CASSEGPTGNQPQHF
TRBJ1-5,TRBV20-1,CSARETPGQGWQPQHF
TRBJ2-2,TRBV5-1,CASSSPFGSNTGELFF
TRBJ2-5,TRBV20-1,CSALLAGGSGTQYF
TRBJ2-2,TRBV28,CASSYGGTNTGELFF
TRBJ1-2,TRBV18,CASSPPAYEVETGYTF
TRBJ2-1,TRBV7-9,CASSLPGTADNEQFF
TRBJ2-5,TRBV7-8,CASSWRLGQVEETQYF
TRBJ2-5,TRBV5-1,CASSLAGLPIQETQYF
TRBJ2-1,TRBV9,CASSVSRASSIDEQFF
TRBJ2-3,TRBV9,CASSVGAGDGTDTQYF
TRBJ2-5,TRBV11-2,CASSLDPGGRETQYF
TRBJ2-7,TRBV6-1,CASGTSSYEQYF
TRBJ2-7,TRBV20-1,CSAGTSGRSSYEQYF
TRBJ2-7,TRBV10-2,CASKGQGSTYEQYF
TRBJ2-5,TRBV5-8,CASSLDGGTGGETQYF
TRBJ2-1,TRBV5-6,CASSLDVGNEQFF
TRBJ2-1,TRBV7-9,CASSLAGPLLEQFF
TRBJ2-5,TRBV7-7,CASSWGEVETQYF
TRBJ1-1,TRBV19,CASAGAPREAFF
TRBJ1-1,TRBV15,CATSTEAEAFF
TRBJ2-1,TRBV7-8,CASSFLIAGWDEQFF
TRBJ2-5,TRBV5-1,CASSLEPVSGETQYF
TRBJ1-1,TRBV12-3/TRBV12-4,CVSSFAVNTEAFF
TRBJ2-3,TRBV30,CAWSPGQSTDTQYF
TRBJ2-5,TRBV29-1,CSVVFLRGSETQYF
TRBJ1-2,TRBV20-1,CSARTGGDYGYTF
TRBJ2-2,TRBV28,CASTTTRGIANTGELFF
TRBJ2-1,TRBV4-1,CASSQEGSGVAYNEQFF
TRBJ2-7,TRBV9,CASSPGQGKYEQYF
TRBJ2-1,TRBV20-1,CSASSSNNEQFF
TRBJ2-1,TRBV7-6,CASSRDLWNEQFF
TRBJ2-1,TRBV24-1,CATSDLASGGSYNEQFF
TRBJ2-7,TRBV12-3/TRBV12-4,CASTPGGWEQYF
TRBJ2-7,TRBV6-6,CASSYSPDRSYEQYF
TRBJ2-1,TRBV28,CASSWTSGSYEQFF
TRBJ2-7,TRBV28,CASSLGKGGQYF
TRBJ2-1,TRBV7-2,CASSPSNSGRAYNEQFF
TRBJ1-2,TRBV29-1,CSVVRVQGYGYTF
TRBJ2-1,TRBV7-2,CASSLGVAGTEQFF
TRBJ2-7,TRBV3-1,CASSPLVAGKEQYF
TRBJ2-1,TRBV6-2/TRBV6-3,CASSYGVPDYNEQFF
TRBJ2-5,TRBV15,CATSRGDRVLETQYF
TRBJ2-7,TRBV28,CASSLTPGGPSYEQYF